Following are 29 T cell receptor beta chains from one sample sequenced in a study of CD8 T cells in ankylosing spondylitis. TCRdb fed the 5' RACE reads into MiXCR, producing one record per CDR3 protein. In the table there are a few hundred thousand distinct CDR3 sequences, over 9.5% of which are singletons. Sequencing was done on a sample of blood, either unsorted or a sorted T cell fraction (not recorded which). These receptors originate from a male donor with ankylosing spondylitis or in good health (not recorded which).

The table lists this clonotype with many counts. The J gene is TRBJ2-7, the V gene TRBV5-1, with D tentatively TRBD1 (6 bases). This CDR3 region has 16 residues. Trimming removed 4 bases at V and 2 bases at J, with 19 bases between. Germline assignment: CDR1 SGHRS and CDR2 YFSETQ. The CDR3 coding sequence is TGCGCCAGCAGCACCAACCGGGACACGGACACCTACGAGCAGTACTTC. As protein: CASSTNRDTDTYEQYF.

This rearrangement joins TRBV3-1 to TRBJ1-1; D ambiguous. CDR3 length: 15 amino acids. Trimming cost V 4 bases and J 1 base, with 13 bases left between them. Germline CDR1 is LGHDT and CDR2 is YNNKEL (reference sequence). The CDR3 protein is CASSLLGATNTEAFF. The CDR3 DNA sequence: TGTGCCAGCAGCCTACTGGGTGCGACGAACACTGAAGCTTTCTTT.

Many counts were recorded for this clonotype. This chain uses TRBV5-5 with TRBJ2-3, with D possibly being TRBD2 (5 bases). V lost 1 base, J lost 6 bases, and 9 bases lay in between. Germline CDR1 and CDR2: SGHKS and YYEKEE (reference sequence). The CDR3 covers 13 residues. CDR3: CASSLSSEDTQYF. DNA of the CDR3: TGTGCCAGCAGCTTGAGTAGCGAGGATACGCAGTATTTT. The whole variable domain, remainder taken from reference TRBV5-5 and TRBJ2-3, is DAGVTQSPTHLIKTRGQQVTLRCSPISGHKSVSWYQQVLGQGPQFIFQYYEKEERGRGNFPDRFSARQFPNYSSELNVNALLLGDSALYLCASSLSSEDTQYFGPGTRLTVL.

The V and J genes are TRBV20-1 and TRBJ1-5; the D is unclear. There are 14 residues in the CDR3. From germline, CDR1 is DFQATT and CDR2 SNEGSKA (reference sequence). V lost 4 bases to trimming and J lost 0 bases, with 10 bases between them. CDR3 residues: CSAIQGYSNQPQHF. The CDR3 DNA is TGCAGTGCTATTCAAGGGTATAGCAATCAGCCCCAGCATTTT.

This clonotype was recorded a few times. The V call is TRBV28, the J call TRBJ1-4; 10 nucleotides line up with TRBD1. The V and J ends lost 5 bases and 11 bases, in that order; junction bases with no gene match: 14. The germline V gene encodes CDR1 MDHEN and CDR2 SYDVKM. The CDR3 contains 16 residues. This chain's CDR3 is CASSPPGTGVVEKLFF. Written as DNA, the CDR3 is TGTGCCAGCAGTCCCCCCGGGACAGGGGTGGTGGAGAAACTGTTTTTT.

This clonotype was recorded a few times. The chain couples TRBV18 to TRBJ2-7; 7 bases align to TRBD2. Germline CDR1 reads KGHSH; CDR2 reads LQKENI. The CDR3 is 15 residues long. Germline trimming cut 0 bases from V and 5 bases from J; bases unmatched to any gene: 7. As DNA, the CDR3 is TGTGCCAGCTCACCACCGGGAGGGCTGGCCAACGAGCAGTACTTC. The encoded protein is CASSPPGGLANEQYF.

This clonotype was counted at least ten times. The rearrangement uses TRBV20-1 and TRBJ2-5; TRBD2 aligns across 12 bases. With 0 bases clipped from V and 2 bases from J, the junction kept 4 bases outside the gene matches. The V gene's germline CDR1 is DFQATT and CDR2 SNEGSKA (reference sequence). CDR3 length equals 16 residues. The CDR3 bases are TGCAGTGCTAGAGATCCCCTAGCGGGGGGGCAAGAGACCCAGTACTTC. It codes for CSARDPLAGGQETQYF.

This clonotype was recorded at least ten times. This chain links TRBV5-4 with TRBJ1-2, with a possible D match to TRBD1 (6 bases). This CDR3 spans 19 amino acids. Germline CDR1 and CDR2: SGHNT and YYREEE (reference sequence). Trimming stripped 0 bases from V and 4 bases from J, with 25 bases between. The CDR3 sequence: CASSLDGMDSGQTAYGYTF. The CDR3 nucleotides are TGTGCCAGCAGCTTGGATGGAATGGACAGTGGACAGACAGCCTATGGCTACACCTTC.

This clonotype was observed a handful of times. One end of the junction varies from germline; a read error may be responsible. The V and J genes are TRBV20-1 and TRBJ2-7, with D hard to call. This CDR3 region has 17 residues. Looked up from germline, CDR1 is DFQATT and CDR2 is SNEGSKA (reference sequence). The CDR3 here is CCARDQGPRQRPYEQYF. CDR3 sequence (DNA): TGCTGTGCTAGAGATCAAGGCCCTAGACAACGACCCTACGAGCAGTACTTC.

This clonotype came up many times. This chain links TRBV25-1 with TRBJ1-2, with D uncertain. V was clipped by 2 bases and J by 1 base, with 8 bases between them. CDR1 and CDR2 from the germline V gene are MGHDK and SYGVNS. This CDR3 region has 14 residues. The CDR3 spells CASSEQGFNYGYTF. Here the CDR3 DNA reads TGTGCCAGCAGTGAACAAGGTTTTAACTATGGCTACACCTTC.

This clonotype was seen many times. The chain links TRBV5-1 to TRBJ2-3; a possible D gene is TRBD2 (7 bases). The CDR3 runs to 15 residues. Germline V gives CDR1 SGHRS, CDR2 YFSETQ. The V and J ends lost 0 bases and 5 bases respectively, with 13 bases between them. The CDR3 sequence: CASSLVAGAGDTQYF. CDR3 bases: TGCGCCAGCAGCTTGGTTGCGGGGGCGGGAGATACGCAGTATTTT. Based on the CDR3 plus reference TRBV5-1 and TRBJ2-3, the full variable domain is KAGVTQTPRYLIKTRGQQVTLSCSPISGHRSVSWYQQTPGQGLQFLFEYFSETQRNKGNFPGRFSGRQFSNSRSEMNVSTLELGDSALYLCASSLVAGAGDTQYFGPGTRLTVL.

CDR3 sequence: CSVEGAGGANVLTF. For the CDR3, the DNA is TGCAGCGTTGAGGGGGCAGGTGGGGCCAACGTCCTGACTTTC. This chain connects TRBV29-1 to TRBJ2-6; TRBD1 might be the D (6 bases). Germline values: CDR1 SQVTM, CDR2 ANQGSEA. The CDR3 runs to 14 residues. Trimming left V 3 bases short and J 3 bases short, with 9 bases between.

This clonotype was counted at least ten times. V and J are TRBV24-1 and TRBJ2-2; D uncertain. Trimming cost V 9 bases and J 1 base, with 8 bases left between them. CDR1 and CDR2 (germline): KGHDR, SFDVKD. CDR3 size: 13 residues. CDR3 DNA sequence: TGTGCCACCTTTGAGAGGAACACCGGGGAGCTGTTTTTT. It codes for CATFERNTGELFF.

The sample holds many counts of this clonotype. This chain connects TRBV20-1 to TRBJ2-5, with 9 bases identical to TRBD1. With V trimmed by 0 bases and J by 4 bases, 6 bases remained unmatched. The CDR3 consists of 15 residues. The V gene's germline CDR1 is DFQATT and CDR2 SNEGSKA (reference sequence). CDR3 sequence: CSAREDRGYGETQYF. In DNA form, the CDR3 reads TGCAGTGCTAGAGAAGACAGGGGGTACGGAGAGACCCAGTACTTC.

This clonotype was detected many times. V is TRBV12-3 or TRBV12-4 and J is TRBJ2-7; 8 bases fit TRBD1. With V trimmed by 5 bases and J by 3 bases, 6 bases remained unmatched. This CDR3 contains 14 residues. The CDR3 loop reads CASSEDRVLYEQYF. The CDR3 DNA reads TGTGCCAGCAGTGAGGACAGGGTCCTCTACGAGCAGTACTTC.

The V gene is TRBV28, the J gene TRBJ2-3, with D maybe TRBD2 (6 bases). Germline V lookup: CDR1 MDHEN, CDR2 SYDVKM. V was pared by 3 bases and J by 1 base, with 11 bases between. The CDR3 spans 15 residues. The CDR3: CASSFTTGGTDTQYF. Here the CDR3 DNA reads TGTGCCAGCAGTTTTACGACGGGGGGCACAGATACGCAGTATTTT.

The rearrangement uses TRBV19 and TRBJ2-3; TRBD1 agrees at 8 bases. V gave up 5 bases and J gave up 5 bases; unmatched junction bases: 6. Germline CDR1 reads LNHDA; CDR2 reads SQIVND (reference sequence). The CDR3 loop spans 14 amino acids. CDR3 coding DNA: TGTGCCAGTAGTGGTCAGGGGGCCGGAGATACGCAGTATTTT. Amino acids: CASSGQGAGDTQYF.

The chain joins TRBV7-2 to TRBJ2-5; the D is unclear. V gave up 6 bases and J gave up 2 bases, with 13 bases separating them. In germline, CDR1 is SGHTA, CDR2 FQGNSA. The CDR3 contains 14 residues. The CDR3 bases are TGTGCCAGCAGTCGTAGGTCGACACAAGAGACCCAGTACTTC. Amino acid sequence: CASSRRSTQETQYF.

This chain uses TRBV12-3 or TRBV12-4 with TRBJ1-3; D remains unclear. This CDR3 is 16 amino acids long. The V end was cut by 4 bases, the J end by 4 bases, with 17 bases between. CDR3 nucleotide sequence: TGTGCCAGCAGTTGGGGTGGGCGGACCACGGGAAACACCATATATTTT. Translated: CASSWGGRTTGNTIYF.

This clonotype has a count of ten or more. The chain has TRBV11-1 and TRBJ1-1; perhaps TRBD1 as D (6 bases). This CDR3 is 14 amino acids long. V lost 5 bases, J lost 1 base, and 11 bases lay in between. Germline loops: CDR1 SGHAT, CDR2 FQDESV (reference sequence). The CDR3 nucleotides are TGTGCCAGCAGCCGAGGGGGGGCGAACACTGAAGCTTTCTTT. Amino acids: CASSRGGANTEAFF.

V usage is TRBV9 and J usage is TRBJ2-1, with D maybe TRBD2 (6 bases). V lost 0 bases and J lost 3, with 10 bases in between. The length of the CDR3 is 15 residues. CDR1 is SGDLS and CDR2 is YYNGEE in the germline V gene. DNA of the CDR3: TGTGCCAGCAGCGTAGATGCGGGGAGCTACAATGAGCAGTTCTTC. Translated, it gives CASSVDAGSYNEQFF.

Many counts were recorded for this clonotype. The CDR3 spells CASSLKPTAEQFF. The DNA of the CDR3 is TGTGCCAGCAGTCTGAAACCTACAGCCGAGCAGTTCTTC. This chain joins TRBV6-1 and TRBJ2-1; D gene unclear. The germline CDR1 and CDR2 sequences are MNHNS and SASEGT. Trimming pared 5 bases from V and 10 bases from J, leaving 15 bases between. The CDR3 runs to 13 residues.

This clonotype turned up a few times. This sequence joins TRBV3-1 and TRBJ2-7; tentatively, D is TRBD2 (5 bases). Germline V lookup: CDR1 LGHDT, CDR2 YNNKEL (reference sequence). With 2 bases removed from V and 0 bases from J, the gap between germline ends came to 11 bases. The CDR3 is 15 residues long. Written as DNA, the CDR3 is TGTGCCAGCAGCCAATTTGGCGAGGGCTCCTACGAGCAGTACTTC. Its protein product is CASSQFGEGSYEQYF.

This clonotype was observed at least ten times. The junction does not match germline at one end; this may be a read error. The chain recombines TRBV5-1 with TRBJ2-2; D assignment may be TRBD1 or TRBD2 (5 bases each). The CDR3 is 17 amino acids. The germline CDR1 and CDR2 sequences are SGHRS and YFSETQ. The CDR3 nucleotides are TGCGCCAGCAGCTCCAGGGAGAGTTCGAGGAACTCCGGGGAGCTGTTTTTT. Translated, it gives CASSSRESSRNSGELFF.

The genes are TRBV7-2 and TRBJ2-2; no firm D call. V lost 2 bases and J lost 5, with 15 bases in between. CDR3 length: 16 amino acids. The germline CDR1 and CDR2 sequences are SGHTA and FQGNSA. CDR3 amino acids: CASSLRASRRTGELFF. CDR3 DNA sequence: TGTGCCAGCAGCTTACGTGCCAGCCGCCGGACCGGGGAGCTGTTTTTT.

Ten or more counts support this clonotype. The CDR3 reads CASRGVYYGYTF. As DNA, the CDR3 is TGTGCCAGCAGGGGGGTCTACTATGGCTACACCTTC. The rearrangement joins TRBV28 to TRBJ1-2; a weak D match, TRBD1 (5 bases). Per germline, CDR1 MDHEN and CDR2 SYDVKM. V lost 6 bases and J 3 bases, leaving 8 bases between the germline ends. This CDR3 has 12 residues.

In its sample, this clonotype was seen a few times. This chain uses TRBV5-1 with TRBJ2-1, with 9 bases identical to TRBD1. The J segment lost 7 bases and the V segment lost 4 bases, leaving 6 bases of the junction unmatched. CDR1 and CDR2 (germline): SGHRS, YFSETQ. The length of the CDR3 is 14 residues. The CDR3 is CASSPWTGVNEQFF. CDR3 nucleotide sequence: TGCGCCAGCAGCCCCTGGACAGGGGTGAATGAGCAGTTCTTC. Full variable domain (rest looked up from reference TRBV5-1 and TRBJ2-1): KAGVTQTPRYLIKTRGQQVTLSCSPISGHRSVSWYQQTPGQGLQFLFEYFSETQRNKGNFPGRFSGRQFSNSRSEMNVSTLELGDSALYLCASSPWTGVNEQFFGPGTRLTVL.

The rearrangement uses TRBV2 and TRBJ2-7; D is tentatively TRBD1 or TRBD2 (5 bases each). CDR3 length equals 16 residues. V was shortened by 7 bases and J by 4 bases, with 23 bases between the two germline ends. The germline V gene has CDR1 SNHLY and CDR2 FYNNEI. The CDR3 bases are TGTGCCAGCATAAGGGGACGGATGGCTCGGACTTACGAGCAGTACTTC. This gives the protein CASIRGRMARTYEQYF.

Concerning this clonotype: A much larger clonotype is one base distant, so this may be a read error. The chain joins TRBV12-3 or TRBV12-4 to TRBJ1-1, with D possibly TRBD1 on 5 matching bases. The CDR3 is 13 residues long. The ends were cut back, 9 bases at V and 4 bases at J, with 15 bases in the middle. CDR3 coding DNA: TGTGCCAGAATATCTAGGGGTGTCACTGAAGCTTTCTTT. It codes for CARISRGVTEAFF.